This T cell receptor (beta chain) was sequenced for a study of Graves' ophthalmopathy and Graves' hyperthyroidism. Using RNA transcripts, the TCR beta CDR3 regions were amplified. Second-round multiplex PCR came after a first-round RT-PCR that employed HTBI primers. TCRdb redid the calling of the multiplex PCR reads with MiXCR, one entry per CDR3 protein. Of about 700,000 distinct CDR3 sequences in the sample, about 40% were seen once. The study's findings and limits: It was with 70.59% sensitivity and about 72% specificity that the model predicted ophthalmopathy progression.

This clonotype was seen at least ten times. Its antigen remains unidentified. Disease in donors with ophthalmopathy had moderate-to-severe activity, CAS ≥3, NOSPECS ≥4 and under 3 months' duration. A diagnosis was made from clinical symptoms together with serum thyroxine, TRAb, thyroid ultrasound and orbital computed tomography. Looked up from germline, CDR1 is SGHRS and CDR2 is YFSETQ. V shed 5 bases and J 6 bases; nucleotides not matched to a gene: 10. The CDR3 totals 14 residues. V gene TRBV5-1 combines with J gene TRBJ1-2, with TRBD1 matching 7 bases. The sample was peripheral blood. This clonotype originated in an adult man with Graves' ophthalmopathy. CDR3 protein: CASRETGKTDGYTF. In nucleotides, the CDR3 is TGCGCCAGCAGGGAGACAGGGAAGACGGATGGCTACACCTTC.